The 8 T cell receptor beta chains reported below all come from one sample, sequenced in a study of Ad26.COV2.S vaccination and SARS-CoV-2 variants. Indicated treatment: over 15 received Ad26.COV2.S at low or high dose, single or two shots; about 5 received placebo; per-sample allocation not given. Vaccine and placebo recipients were sampled on day 63 after the first injection. Sequencing used immunoSEQ multiplex PCR; TCRdb keeps in-frame clones, though not all of them. The data show roughly 400,000 clones, with around 93% seen just once and around 1.7% held by the top ten. This specimen was peripheral blood, taken in a trial of Ad26.COV2.S vaccine versus placebo. Every receptor here comes from a person aged 18-65 years who received the Ad26.COV2.S COVID-19 vaccine or a placebo.

This clone was seen only once. The chain combines TRBV25-1 with TRBJ1-2, with TRBD1 identical over 7 bases. This CDR3 is 15 amino acids long. CDR1 MGHDK and CDR2 SYGVNS come from the germline V gene. V trimming: 4 bases; J trimming: 0 bases; junction bases outside the gene matches: 5. The CDR3 region is CASSGQGTTNYGYTF. CDR3 nucleotide sequence: TGTGCCAGCAGTGGACAGGGCACTACTAACTATGGCTACACCTTC.

The chain joins TRBV27 to TRBJ2-7, with D possibly matching TRBD1 (7 bases). Germline V gene data show CDR1 as MNHEY and CDR2 as SMNVEV (reference sequence). V was clipped by 4 bases and J by 5 bases, with 27 bases between them. The CDR3 is 18 amino acids. CDR3 sequence reads: CASSCSGGCAPGVDEQYF. CDR3 in DNA: TGTGCCAGCAGTTGTTCAGGGGGGTGCGCTCCGGGGGTGGACGAGCAGTACTTC.

The V call is TRBV14, the J call TRBJ2-5; 9 bases match TRBD1. Germline-derived CDR1 and CDR2 are SGHDN and FVKESK. Trimming removed 3 bases from V and 5 bases from J; junction bases left unmatched: 7. This CDR3 comprises 15 residues. CDR3: CASSQNRGHEETQYF. CDR3 in DNA: TGTGCCAGCAGCCAGAACAGGGGGCATGAGGAGACCCAGTACTTC.

This clone was counted once. The gene calls are TRBV19 and TRBJ1-2, with D perhaps matching TRBD1 (6 bases). The CDR3 consists of 12 residues. The germline V gene encodes CDR1 LNHDA and CDR2 SQIVND (reference sequence). V dropped 6 bases and J dropped 7 bases, with 12 bases sitting between them. Here the CDR3 reads CASSNTGIGYTF. For the CDR3, the DNA is TGTGCCAGTAGCAATACAGGGATTGGCTACACCTTC.

The rearrangement uses TRBV15 and TRBJ2-1; TRBD1 aligns across 7 bases. After removal of 2 bases from V and 7 bases from J, the junction contained 8 bases not matched to a gene. Per germline, CDR1 LNHNV and CDR2 YYDKDF (reference sequence). This CDR3 region has 15 residues. Here the CDR3 reads CATSRMYRGVNEQFF. CDR3 coding DNA: TGTGCCACCAGCAGAATGTACAGGGGAGTGAATGAGCAGTTCTTC. Drawing the rest from reference TRBV15 and TRBJ2-1, the complete variable domain is DAMVIQNPRYQVTQFGKPVTLSCSQTLNHNVMYWYQQKSSQAPKLLFHYYDKDFNNEADTPDNFQSRRPNTSFCFLDIRSPGLGDTAMYLCATSRMYRGVNEQFFGPGTRLTVL.

This clone has a single count. V is TRBV6-1 and J is TRBJ1-1; D is unclear. The CDR3 spans 14 residues. The V end was cut by 2 bases, the J end by 4 bases, with 11 bases between. From germline, CDR1 is MNHNS and CDR2 SASEGT. CDR3 amino acids: CASSERGSGTEAFF. Written as DNA, the CDR3 is TGTGCCAGCAGTGAACGAGGGTCGGGCACTGAAGCTTTCTTT.

V gene TRBV7-9 combines with J gene TRBJ2-5, with no clear D. The germline V and J ends were trimmed by 2 bases and 5 bases, with 3 bases remaining between them. CDR1 is SEHNR and CDR2 is FQNEAQ in the germline V gene (reference sequence). The CDR3 is 11 residues long. The CDR3 region has the DNA TGTGCCAGCAGCTTATTGGAGACCCAGTACTTC. This encodes CASSLLETQYF. The variable domain in full, with the rest retrieved from reference TRBV7-9 and TRBJ2-5, is DTGVSQNPRHKITKRGQNVTFRCDPISEHNRLYWYRQTLGQGPEFLTYFQNEAQLEKSRLLSDRFSAERPKGSFSTLEIQRTEQGDSAMYLCASSLLETQYFGPGTRLLVL.

The rearrangement uses TRBV25-1 and TRBJ1-1, with 8 bases fitting TRBD1. J gave up 0 bases and V 5 bases, and 11 bases lay outside the gene matches. CDR3 length equals 17 residues. Germline V lookup: CDR1 MGHDK, CDR2 SYGVNS. The chain's CDR3 is CASSPDRGIGMNTEAFF. For the CDR3, the DNA is TGTGCCAGCAGTCCAGACAGGGGTATAGGGATGAACACTGAAGCTTTCTTT.